This passage covers 31 T cell receptor beta chains from one sample sequenced in a study of blood T cell repertoires in COVID-19. Using immunoSEQ multiplex PCR, the repertoire was profiled, and TCRdb retains in-frame clones only, with some absent. The sample consists of 300,000 to 350,000 clones, around 90% of them appearing once. Sequencing used peripheral blood. The source is a man aged 30 to 45 with COVID-19, enrolled during active disease.

This chain links TRBV18 with TRBJ1-3; TRBD1 agrees at 7 bases. The CDR3 is 16 residues long. Germline loops: CDR1 KGHSH, CDR2 LQKENI. The V gene end was trimmed by 3 bases and the J gene end by 4 bases; junction bases not matched to a gene: 9. The CDR3 nucleotides are TGTGCCAGCTCACCCAACACAGGGGTGCTCGGAAACACCATATATTTT. Protein sequence: CASSPNTGVLGNTIYF. Drawing the rest from reference TRBV18 and TRBJ1-3, the complete variable domain is NAGVMQNPRHLVRRRGQEARLRCSPMKGHSHVYWYRQLPEEGLKFMVYLQKENIIDESGMPKERFSAEFPKEGPSILRIQQVVRGDSAAYFCASSPNTGVLGNTIYFGEGSWLTVV.

This chain's CDR3 is CARGGLAINEQFF. The CDR3 DNA follows: TGTGCCAGAGGGGGACTAGCTATCAATGAGCAGTTCTTC. The genes are TRBV7-2 and TRBJ2-1, with TRBD2 matching 9 bases. The trim removed 9 bases at V and 6 bases at J, leaving 6 bases unmatched. The CDR3 loop spans 13 amino acids. Looked up from germline, CDR1 is SGHTA and CDR2 is FQGNSA.

The chain recombines TRBV11-2 with TRBJ1-2; the match to TRBD1 covers 10 bases. The length of the CDR3 is 18 residues. Germline V gene data show CDR1 as SGHAT and CDR2 as FQNNGV. The trim removed 1 base at V and 0 bases at J, leaving 8 bases unmatched. CDR3 nucleotide sequence: TGTGCCAGCAGCTTAGTAGGACAGGGGGAACTCACTAACTATGGCTACACCTTC. This translates into CASSLVGQGELTNYGYTF.

This chain connects TRBV19 to TRBJ2-5; weak D call: TRBD2 (5 bases). CDR1 is LNHDA and CDR2 is SQIVND in the germline V gene (reference sequence). CDR3 size: 13 residues. V dropped 4 bases and J dropped 0 bases, with 6 bases sitting between them. The CDR3 sequence: CASSKRNQETQYF. CDR3 bases: TGTGCCAGTAGTAAGCGGAACCAAGAGACCCAGTACTTC.

This clone was counted once. The V gene is TRBV10-3, the J gene TRBJ1-1, with TRBD1 matching 10 bases. The CDR3 is made up of 15 amino acids. Germline CDR1 ENHRY, CDR2 SYGVKD. Germline trimming cut 8 bases from V and 1 base from J; bases unmatched to any gene: 7. CDR3 region: CAIADRGAQNTEAFF. CDR3 in DNA: TGTGCCATCGCGGACAGGGGGGCCCAGAACACTGAAGCTTTCTTT.

The rearrangement links TRBV29-1 to TRBJ1-5; 7 nucleotides agree with TRBD1. CDR1 is SQVTM, CDR2 ANQGSEA, per germline. V trimming: 5 bases; J trimming: 2 bases; junction bases outside the gene matches: 6. The CDR3 contains 14 residues. The CDR3 region has the DNA TGCAGCGTTTGGGACAGAGTGGGCAATCAGCCCCAGCATTTT. This sequence encodes CSVWDRVGNQPQHF. Full variable domain (outside the CDR3, taken from reference TRBV29-1 and TRBJ1-5): SAVISQKPSRDICQRGTSLTIQCQVDSQVTMMFWYRQQPGQSLTLIATANQGSEATYESGFVIDKFPISRPNLTFSTLTVSNMSPEDSSIYLCSVWDRVGNQPQHFGDGTRLSIL.

The J gene is TRBJ1-5, the V gene TRBV19; possible D gene TRBD1, 5 bases. Germline V lookup: CDR1 LNHDA, CDR2 SQIVND (reference sequence). This CDR3 contains 13 residues. V gave up 4 bases and J gave up 5 bases, with 9 bases separating them. In DNA form, the CDR3 reads TGTGCCAGTAGTACCAGGGTGGATCAGCCCCAGCATTTT. Translation: CASSTRVDQPQHF.

The genes are TRBV6-5 and TRBJ2-1; TRBD2 matches at 7 bases. CDR3 length: 16 residues. J gave up 10 bases and V 2 bases, and 14 bases lay outside the gene matches. Germline assignment: CDR1 MNHEY and CDR2 SVGAGI. Written as DNA, the CDR3 is TGTGCCAGCAGTTACGGCGCGGGTGGCGGGGGTTGGGAGCAGTTCTTC. Translating gives CASSYGAGGGGWEQFF.

CDR3 nucleotide sequence: TGTGCCAGCTCACCTCGACTGACAGGGGTCACAGATACGCAGTATTTT. It specifies CASSPRLTGVTDTQYF. This rearrangement joins TRBV18 to TRBJ2-3; 8 nucleotides line up with TRBD1. The CDR3 consists of 16 residues. Germline V gene sequence: CDR1 KGHSH, CDR2 LQKENI. With V trimmed by 3 bases and J by 2 bases, 7 bases remained unmatched.

A word on this clone: This same CDR3 is encoded by further DNA sequences in the sample. The chain recombines TRBV12-3 or TRBV12-4 with TRBJ1-2; the D is unclear. This CDR3 region has 13 residues. Trimming shortened V by 3 bases and J by 2 bases, and 7 bases separated the two germline ends. The CDR3 region has the DNA TGTGCCAGCAGTTTGACCGGGAACTATGGCTACACCTTC. Amino acids: CASSLTGNYGYTF.

The CDR3 nucleotides read TGTGCCAGCAGCGGACGAGGGGGCTCGAAAGAGACCCAGTACTTC. Translated, it gives CASSGRGGSKETQYF. The V call is TRBV5-4, the J call TRBJ2-5, with TRBD1 matching 7 bases. The V gene end was trimmed by 4 bases and the J gene end by 3 bases; junction bases not matched to a gene: 9. Germline values: CDR1 SGHNT, CDR2 YYREEE (reference sequence). The CDR3 covers 15 residues.

The chain joins TRBV19 to TRBJ2-3, with D perhaps matching TRBD2 (6 bases). CDR3 length equals 15 residues. Trimming cost V 3 bases and J 0 bases, with 10 bases left between them. Germline CDR1 reads LNHDA; CDR2 reads SQIVND (reference sequence). The CDR3 region has the DNA TGTGCCAGTAGTATGTTAGGAGGGAGCACAGATACGCAGTATTTT. Amino acid sequence: CASSMLGGSTDTQYF.

The CDR3 region has the DNA TGTGCCAGCAGTATAGATGGACGGGGTAGTCAGCCCCAGCATTTT. Protein sequence: CASSIDGRGSQPQHF. The chain uses TRBV28 and TRBJ1-5; D not certain. The V gene's germline CDR1 is MDHEN and CDR2 SYDVKM. Trimming shortened V by 5 bases and J by 6 bases, and 17 bases separated the two germline ends. There are 15 residues in the CDR3. Full variable domain (missing parts from reference TRBV28 and TRBJ1-5): DVKVTQSSRYLVKRTGEKVFLECVQDMDHENMFWYRQDPGLGLRLIYFSYDVKMKEKGDIPEGYSVSREKKERFSLILESASTNQTSMYLCASSIDGRGSQPQHFGDGTRLSIL.

This clone was observed a few times. This chain uses TRBV6-5 with TRBJ2-2, with no clear D. The CDR3 covers 14 residues. Trimming removed 6 bases at V and 2 bases at J, with 10 bases between. Per germline, CDR1 MNHEY and CDR2 SVGAGI. The CDR3 here is CASSPGSNTGELFF. For the CDR3, the DNA is TGTGCCAGCAGCCCCGGGTCCAACACCGGGGAGCTGTTTTTT.

This chain uses TRBV7-2 with TRBJ2-7; 9 bases map to TRBD1. Germline V gene data show CDR1 as SGHTA and CDR2 as FQGNSA. The V and J ends lost 6 bases and 4 bases, in that order; junction bases with no gene match: 7. The CDR3 has 14 residues. The CDR3 region is CASSLGTGSYEQYF. The CDR3 DNA follows: TGTGCCAGCAGTCTCGGGACAGGGTCTTACGAGCAGTACTTC.

This rearrangement joins TRBV19 to TRBJ2-5; 7 bases fit TRBD1. Trimming cost V 7 bases and J 7 bases; bases outside gene matches: 12. Germline V gives CDR1 LNHDA, CDR2 SQIVND (reference sequence). The CDR3 sequence is 14 residues long. CDR3 DNA: TGTGCCAGTAATCCGACAGGGCCCGAGAGGACCCAGTACTTC. This codes for CASNPTGPERTQYF.

V gene TRBV28 combines with J gene TRBJ2-7, with D perhaps TRBD2 (6 bases). The CDR3 runs to 15 residues. With 2 bases removed from V and 3 bases from J, the gap between germline ends came to 14 bases. Germline lookup yields CDR1 MDHEN and CDR2 SYDVKM. The CDR3 nucleotides read TGTGCCAGCAGTTTACCCCAACTAGCAAACTACGAGCAGTACTTC. This sequence encodes CASSLPQLANYEQYF.

The chain employs TRBV30 and TRBJ1-4; weak D call: TRBD1 (6 bases). CDR3 size: 13 residues. With 2 bases removed from V and 10 bases from J, the gap between germline ends came to 14 bases. Germline V gives CDR1 GTSNPN, CDR2 SVGIG (reference sequence). CDR3 sequence: CAWSRRGGGKLFF. Written as DNA, the CDR3 is TGTGCCTGGAGTCGCAGGGGTGGGGGAAAACTGTTTTTT.

The V gene is TRBV28, the J gene TRBJ2-7, with a weak D call TRBD1 (6 bases). The CDR3 is 18 residues long. The V and J ends lost 4 bases and 3 bases respectively, with 25 bases between them. Germline V gene sequence: CDR1 MDHEN, CDR2 SYDVKM. CDR3 sequence reads: CASSSTPVGARGNYEQYF. CDR3 bases: TGTGCCAGCAGTTCCACCCCCGTGGGGGCGCGAGGTAACTACGAGCAGTACTTC.

This clone was picked up one time. This chain connects TRBV27 to TRBJ1-2; 8 bases are a match to TRBD1. The V gene end was trimmed by 6 bases and the J gene end by 2 bases; junction bases not matched to a gene: 14. The CDR3 consists of 17 residues. Germline lookup yields CDR1 MNHEY and CDR2 SMNVEV (reference sequence). The CDR3 region has the DNA TGTGCCAGCAGCCCCCTAGGACAGGGATTAAAAAACTATGGCTACACCTTC. Amino acid sequence: CASSPLGQGLKNYGYTF.

The CDR3 sequence: CASSSPSGTSTDTQYF. The CDR3 nucleotides are TGTGCCAGTAGTTCCCCTAGCGGAACTAGCACAGATACGCAGTATTTT. The genes are TRBV19 and TRBJ2-3; 7 bases map to TRBD2. The V gene's germline CDR1 is LNHDA and CDR2 SQIVND (reference sequence). Trimming at V came to 5 bases and at J to 0 bases, leaving 8 bases not matched to a gene. The length of the CDR3 is 16 residues. Together with reference TRBV19 and TRBJ2-3, the CDR3 gives the full variable domain: DGGITQSPKYLFRKEGQNVTLSCEQNLNHDAMYWYRQDPGQGLRLIYYSQIVNDFQKGDIAEGYSVSREKKESFPLTVTSAQKNPTAFYLCASSSPSGTSTDTQYFGPGTRLTVL.

The rearrangement links TRBV27 to TRBJ2-7; D possibly corresponds to TRBD1 (7 bases). CDR1 is MNHEY and CDR2 is SMNVEV in the germline V gene (reference sequence). This CDR3 spans 13 amino acids. Trimming pared 6 bases from V and 3 bases from J, leaving 12 bases between. CDR3 protein: CASRRQGGYEQYF. The CDR3 DNA follows: TGTGCCAGCAGGCGTCAGGGGGGCTACGAGCAGTACTTC.

The genes are TRBV5-4 and TRBJ2-5; D uncertain. The V gene lost 5 bases and the J gene lost 5 bases, with 10 bases spanning the gap. This CDR3 contains 12 residues. Germline CDR1 and CDR2: SGHNT and YYREEE (reference sequence). DNA for the CDR3: TGTGCCAGCAGTCGCATACAGGAGACCCAGTACTTC. Encoded protein: CASSRIQETQYF.

This clone was detected only a few times. The gene calls are TRBV2 and TRBJ2-3; TRBD2 matches 7 bases. V trimming: 6 bases; J trimming: 1 base; junction bases outside the gene matches: 7. The germline V gene encodes CDR1 SNHLY and CDR2 FYNNEI. The CDR3 spans 15 residues. CDR3 in DNA: TGTGCCAGCAGGGCTAGCGGCCTTCGCACAGATACGCAGTATTTT. Translated, it gives CASRASGLRTDTQYF.

This chain connects TRBV7-3 to TRBJ2-1; tentative D call: TRBD1 (6 bases). V gave up 5 bases and J gave up 0 bases, with 11 bases separating them. Germline V gene lookup returns CDR1 SGHTA and CDR2 FQGTGA. The CDR3 has 15 amino acids. The CDR3 DNA is TGTGCCAGCAGCCTGGACAGTTCCTCCTACAATGAGCAGTTCTTC. Translated: CASSLDSSSYNEQFF.

This clone was recorded once. The chain has TRBV27 and TRBJ1-2; possible D gene TRBD1, 5 bases. Deletions cut 5 bases from V and 6 bases from J, with 16 bases between. The CDR3 totals 14 residues. Germline values: CDR1 MNHEY, CDR2 SMNVEV (reference sequence). CDR3 amino acids: CASSPTGGVHGYTF. As DNA, the CDR3 is TGTGCCAGCAGTCCTACCGGGGGTGTTCATGGCTACACCTTC.

The chain recombines TRBV5-4 with TRBJ1-3; a weak D match, TRBD1 (6 bases). CDR3 length: 15 amino acids. Looked up from germline, CDR1 is SGHNT and CDR2 is YYREEE (reference sequence). Trimming pared 3 bases from V and 0 bases from J, leaving 10 bases between. Written as DNA, the CDR3 is TGTGCCAGCAGCTGGTGGGACAACTCTGGAAACACCATATATTTT. Its translation: CASSWWDNSGNTIYF.

This clone was observed a single time. This chain joins TRBV4-1 and TRBJ2-2, with 11 positions matching TRBD2. The CDR3 covers 18 residues. V lost 5 bases, J lost 2 bases, and 10 bases stayed unmatched. Germline CDR1 reads MGHRA; CDR2 reads YSYEKL. Written as DNA, the CDR3 is TGCGCCAGCAGCTCCCCCCGAACTAGCGGGGGAAACACCGGGGAGCTGTTTTTT. Translating gives CASSSPRTSGGNTGELFF.

The chain has TRBV29-1 and TRBJ2-3; possibly TRBD1 for D (5 bases). Germline V gene data show CDR1 as SQVTM and CDR2 as ANQGSEA. This CDR3 comprises 16 residues. V lost 6 bases to trimming and J lost 3 bases, with 22 bases between them. The CDR3 loop is CSVQRTGHPRTDTQYF. For the CDR3, the DNA is TGCAGCGTACAGCGCACCGGACACCCGCGGACAGATACGCAGTATTTT.

This sequence joins TRBV2 and TRBJ2-1; D might be TRBD1 (5 bases). This CDR3 is 15 amino acids long. The germline CDR1 and CDR2 sequences are SNHLY and FYNNEI. Trimming stripped 6 bases from V and 0 bases from J, with 12 bases between. In DNA form, the CDR3 reads TGTGCCAGCAGGAGGACAACCAACTCCTACAATGAGCAGTTCTTC. Its translation is CASRRTTNSYNEQFF.

This sequence joins TRBV18 and TRBJ2-1; TRBD1 might be the D (6 bases). Germline V lookup: CDR1 KGHSH, CDR2 LQKENI. V lost 3 bases and J lost 4, with 13 bases in between. This CDR3 spans 15 amino acids. CDR3 nucleotides: TGTGCCAGCTCACCCCGAACAGGGCGATACAATGAGCAGTTCTTC. Amino acid sequence: CASSPRTGRYNEQFF.